This is a list of T cell receptor beta chains from one sample in a study of PD-1 blockade in classical Hodgkin lymphoma. Generated by immunoSEQ multiplex PCR, the TCRdb table keeps only in-frame clones and is missing some. The sample contains around 7,500 clones, about 76% of which appear only once. Material: peripheral blood mononuclear cells (PBMCs), obtained before the second cycle of nivolumab. The receptors stem from a human donor with classical Hodgkin lymphoma. The CDR3 runs from the conserved cysteine through the conserved F or W. A D gene is named only where the DNA matches it firmly. Clone size is stated in some rows and not others, as once, few, many or a class when expanded.

TGCGCCAGCAGTTCCGGGGACAGGGGGCTAAAGGTCGAGCAGTACTTC CASSSGDRGLKVEQYF TRBD1 TRBJ2-7 TRBV10-2 -
TGTGCCAGCAGTTCGACAGGGGGCAGCACAGATACGCAGTATTTT CASSSTGGSTDTQYF TRBD1 TRBJ2-3 TRBV28 once
TGTGCCAGTGAGGGGTTTATGAACACTGAAGCTTTCTTT CASEGFMNTEAFF - TRBJ1-1 TRBV28 -
TGCGCCAGCAGCTTGGTTGCGGGCGTCTCCTACGAGCAGTACTTC CASSLVAGVSYEQYF - TRBJ2-7 TRBV5-1 -
TGTGCCAGCAGTTTAATCGGGGGCCCATATGGCTACACCTTC CASSLIGGPYGYTF - TRBJ1-2 TRBV28 -
TGTGCCAGCAGTGAAGGCCTAGGGGGGGGAGCCGATTACGAGCAGTACTTC CASSEGLGGGADYEQYF - TRBJ2-7 TRBV2 few
TGTGCCAGCAGTTACCAGGGAAACACCATATATTTT CASSYQGNTIYF - TRBJ1-3 TRBV6-6 few
TGTGCCAGCAGCTTGACCGACAGGGCCACTGAAGCTTTCTTT CASSLTDRATEAFF TRBD1 TRBJ1-1 TRBV11-1 -
TGTGCCAGCAGCTTTCAGGGCTTCGCGAACACCGGGGAGCTGTTTTTT CASSFQGFANTGELFF - TRBJ2-2 TRBV28 -
TGTGCCAGCAGCTTAGAGAGGGTAGCTGGCTACACCTTC CASSLERVAGYTF - TRBJ1-2 TRBV11-2 -
TGTGCCAGCAGCTTAGCCGGACTGAGTGGCGAGCAGTACTTC CASSLAGLSGEQYF - TRBJ2-7 TRBV7-9 -
TGTGCCAGCAGCTTGACCCAGACAGTTGGAAACTATGGCTACACCTTC CASSLTQTVGNYGYTF - TRBJ1-2 TRBV5-8 -
TGCGCCAGCAGCCAAGATCCGATCGGACCCCTAAACCTCTACGAGCAGTACTTC CASSQDPIGPLNLYEQYF - TRBJ2-7 TRBV4-1 -
TGTGCCAGCAACAAGAGGACTAGCGGCTCCTACGAGCAGTACTTC CASNKRTSGSYEQYF TRBD2 TRBJ2-7 TRBV28 -
TGTGCCAGCAGCTCCGGACAGGGCCAAGAGACCCAGTACTTC CASSSGQGQETQYF TRBD1 TRBJ2-5 TRBV13 few
TGTGCCAGCAGTTTATTGCAGGGATACGGCTACACCTTC CASSLLQGYGYTF - TRBJ1-2 TRBV28 -
TGTGCCAGCAGCTTGGGGCTCAGGGGGCGCACAGATACGCAGTATTTT CASSLGLRGRTDTQYF TRBD1 TRBJ2-3 TRBV5-6 -
TGTGCCAGCAGCTTAAGCGGGACTGAAGCTTTCTTT CASSLSGTEAFF - TRBJ1-1 TRBV5-4 few
TGTGCCACCAGCCTTCGGACAGGGGTTCCTAGCAATCAGCCCCAGCATTTT CATSLRTGVPSNQPQHF TRBD1 TRBJ1-5 TRBV15 few
TGTGCCAGCAGTACCCGGGGGCCCCCCTACGAGCAGTACTTC CASSTRGPPYEQYF - TRBJ2-7 TRBV28 -
TGTGCCAGCACCCGGGACAGGGGGGGCACTGAAGCTTTCTTT CASTRDRGGTEAFF TRBD1 TRBJ1-1 TRBV7-3 -
TGTGCCAGCAGCTTGGTAGGGGTGAACACTGAAGCTTTCTTT CASSLVGVNTEAFF - TRBJ1-1 TRBV5-4 -
TGCGCCAGCAGCCCAGGACCATCTGCGGGGGGGATCTACGAGCAGTACTTC CASSPGPSAGGIYEQYF TRBD2 TRBJ2-7 TRBV4-1 -
TGTGCCAGCAGGCGGGAGAGAGAGGGTGGTGGCTACACCTTC CASRREREGGGYTF - TRBJ1-2 TRBV5-6 -
TGTGCCAGCAGCGTAGAGGGACAGGGGTTAAGTGAGCAGTTCTTC CASSVEGQGLSEQFF TRBD1 TRBJ2-1 TRBV9 -
TGTGCCAGCAGTTACTCATCAGGGGCAGGGGAGACCCAGTACTTC CASSYSSGAGETQYF - TRBJ2-5 TRBV6-5 once
TGTGCTAGCAGTTCTAGTTGGGGTAGTGAGCAGTTCTTC CASSSSWGSEQFF - TRBJ2-1 TRBV7-7 -
TGTGCCAGCATCATGGGACAGGGTGTCATTCAGCCCCAGCATTTT CASIMGQGVIQPQHF TRBD1 TRBJ1-5 TRBV28 few
TGCGCCAGCAGCTTGGAAACGGCGGGGACCCCTAGCGAGCAGTACTTC CASSLETAGTPSEQYF - TRBJ2-7 TRBV5-1 -
TGTGCCAGCAGTTTGGATTCTCGGGGAGTAGGGGCTTTCTTT CASSLDSRGVGAFF - TRBJ1-1 TRBV28 -
TGTGCCAGCAGCGGATTAGTCAACACCGGGGAGCTGTTTTTT CASSGLVNTGELFF - TRBJ2-2 TRBV9 -
TGTGCCAGCAGCCGGGACAGGGCAGAGACCCAGTACTTC CASSRDRAETQYF TRBD1 TRBJ2-5 TRBV5-4 -
TGTGCCAGCAGTTCCACCGGGGGTCCTCAAGAGACCCAGTACTTC CASSSTGGPQETQYF - TRBJ2-5 TRBV28 -
TGTGCCAGTAGTTTCTCCGGGGAGCTGTTTTTT CASSFSGELFF - TRBJ2-2 TRBV19 few
TGTGCCAGCAGCTTGGTTGGAGACGAGCAGTACTTC CASSLVGDEQYF - TRBJ2-7 TRBV5-6 -
TGCGCCAGCAGCTTGGCCCTCGGCCCCACAGATACGCAGTATTTT CASSLALGPTDTQYF - TRBJ2-3 TRBV5-1 -
TGTGCCAGCAGTCTACAGGGGGCGGTTGAGACCCAGTACTTC CASSLQGAVETQYF TRBD1 TRBJ2-5 TRBV6-1 -
TGTGCCAGCTCCGGACAGTTTAACTATGGCTACACCTTC CASSGQFNYGYTF - TRBJ1-2 TRBV6-5 -
TGTGCCAGCAGCCCACGGACTGGTTCCTACGAGCAGTACTTC CASSPRTGSYEQYF - TRBJ2-7 TRBV7-2 -
TGTGCCAGCCTGGGTATGGGACGGACGGGCTATGGCTACACCTTC CASLGMGRTGYGYTF - TRBJ1-2 TRBV28 few
TGTGCCAGCAGCTTAGGGGGGACAGCCTTC CASSLGGTAF TRBD1 TRBJ1-2 TRBV7-9 -
TGCGCCAGCAGCTTGGCCAGGGACAGGGTCGGAGATACGCAGTATTTT CASSLARDRVGDTQYF TRBD1 TRBJ2-3 TRBV5-1 -
TGTGCCAGCAGTGAAGTGGCGGATACCGGGGAGCTGTTTTTT CASSEVADTGELFF - TRBJ2-2 TRBV2 -
TGTGCCAGCACTCGGACCGGAGATGGCTACACCTTC CASTRTGDGYTF - TRBJ1-2 TRBV6-5 -
TGTGCCAGCAGTTTGTCCTGGGGTGGGGACCGAAGCAATCAGCCCCAGCATTTT CASSLSWGGDRSNQPQHF - TRBJ1-5 TRBV28 -
TGTGCCAGCAACCCGGGACCGCCGAGCTCCTATAATTCACCCCTCCACTTT CASNPGPPSSYNSPLHF - TRBJ1-6 TRBV5-6 -
TGTGCCAGCAGTTCGATTTTAGCGGCCCCCTACAATGAGCAGTTCTTC CASSSILAAPYNEQFF - TRBJ2-1 TRBV28 -
TGTGCCAGCAGCGCTGTTGGGACAGCGGCATACAATGAGCAGTTCTTC CASSAVGTAAYNEQFF TRBD1 TRBJ2-1 TRBV5-4 -